Listed below are T cell receptor beta chains from one sample, sequenced in a study of OX40 agonist ivuxolimab in advanced cancers. The assay was immunoSEQ multiplex PCR, and TCRdb's table has in-frame clones only and misses some. The table lists roughly 56,000 clones, 65% to 90% of them singletons. The starting material was CD4+ or CD8+ T cells sorted from blood, obtained in a trial of the OX40 agonist ivuxolimab. These receptors were taken from an adult with an advanced solid tumor such as melanoma, head and neck, liver or kidney cancer. Each CDR3 is given with its conserved first and last residue. The D gene is left open where the match is weak. Clone size, where shown, is once, few, many, or a class for clones that have expanded.

J,D,V,size,CDR3,DNA
TRBJ2-7,TRBD2,TRBV5-6,NA,CASSPDLEAGVSEQYF,TGTGCCAGCAGTCCCGACTTGGAGGCGGGGGTAAGCGAGCAGTACTTC
TRBJ2-3,NA,TRBV7-9,NA,CASSLGVFGSTDTQYF,TGTGCCAGCAGCTTAGGTGTCTTTGGGAGCACAGATACGCAGTATTTT
TRBJ1-1,NA,TRBV18,NA,CASSQETWGSEAFF,TGTGCCAGCTCACAGGAAACTTGGGGGTCTGAAGCTTTCTTT
TRBJ1-3,NA,TRBV21-1,NA,CASSLTPGQGSGGNTIYF,TGTGCCAGCAGCCTTACCCCGGGACAGGGGTCGGGGGGAAACACCATATATTTT
TRBJ2-5,TRBD2,TRBV7-9,NA,CASSLEVGTSGKTQYF,TGTGCCAGCAGCTTAGAGGTTGGGACTAGCGGGAAGACCCAGTACTTC
TRBJ1-2,NA,TRBV9,NA,CASSVAGQLYGYTF,TGTGCCAGCAGCGTAGCCGGACAGCTATATGGCTACACCTTC
TRBJ2-1,TRBD2,TRBV7-2,NA,CASSLAYSGAYNEQFF,TGTGCCAGCAGCTTAGCGTATAGCGGGGCCTACAATGAGCAGTTCTTC
TRBJ1-2,NA,TRBV28,once,CASSSKGVRYGYTF,TGTGCCAGCAGTTCCAAAGGGGTTCGGTATGGCTACACCTTC
TRBJ2-3,NA,TRBV5-1,NA,CASSLEGDTQYF,TGCGCCAGCAGCTTGGAGGGAGATACGCAGTATTTT
TRBJ2-7,NA,TRBV11-2,NA,CASGRTVSGEQYF,TGTGCCAGCGGAAGGACTGTATCGGGCGAGCAGTACTTC
TRBJ2-7,NA,TRBV6-5,NA,CASSYSGQTYEQYF,TGTGCCAGCAGTTACTCAGGACAGACCTACGAGCAGTACTTC
TRBJ1-2,TRBD1,TRBV15,NA,CATSIDRGPYGYTF,TGTGCCACCAGCATTGACAGGGGGCCCTATGGCTACACCTTC
TRBJ2-3,TRBD2,TRBV7-2,once,CASSPSGGPADTQYF,TGTGCCAGCAGCCCCTCGGGGGGGCCAGCAGATACGCAGTATTTT
TRBJ2-1,TRBD2,TRBV15,NA,CATSRSSGRTNEQFF,TGTGCCACCAGCAGAAGTAGCGGGAGGACTAATGAGCAGTTCTTC
TRBJ2-7,TRBD2,TRBV7-9,NA,CASNSLAGGSYEQYF,TGTGCCAGCAACTCACTAGCGGGAGGTTCCTACGAGCAGTACTTC
TRBJ2-5,NA,TRBV28,NA,CASSLSGLGTQYF,TGTGCCAGCAGTTTATCGGGTCTCGGGACCCAGTACTTC
TRBJ2-3,NA,TRBV27,NA,CASSPTPPGRGFDDTQYF,TGTGCCAGCAGTCCCACCCCCCCGGGACGTGGGTTTGACGATACGCAGTATTTT
TRBJ2-4,NA,TRBV6-5,once,CASSSGGQAKNIQYF,TGTGCCAGCAGTTCTGGGGGACAAGCCAAAAACATTCAGTACTTC
TRBJ2-3,NA,TRBV5-4,NA,CASSSTGREMNTQYF,TGTGCCAGCAGCTCCACGGGCAGGGAGATGAATACGCAGTATTTT
TRBJ1-1,TRBD1,TRBV6-6,NA,CASSYSPGQGTEAFF,TGTGCCAGCAGTTACTCCCCGGGACAGGGCACTGAAGCTTTCTTT
TRBJ2-3,NA,TRBV9,NA,CASSVNPTRADTQYF,TGTGCCAGCAGCGTAAACCCCACCAGGGCAGATACGCAGTATTTT
TRBJ1-5,NA,TRBV19,NA,CASSMGRASNQPQHF,TGTGCCAGTAGTATGGGCAGGGCTAGCAATCAGCCCCAGCATTTT
TRBJ2-1,NA,TRBV7-9,NA,CASSLILNTRAHNEQFF,TGTGCCAGCAGCTTAATCCTAAATACCCGGGCCCACAATGAGCAGTTCTTC
TRBJ2-5,NA,TRBV7-9,once,CASSLAYNQETQYF,TGTGCCAGCAGCCTAGCCTACAACCAAGAGACCCAGTACTTC
TRBJ1-1,NA,TRBV19,NA,CASRGHLGETEAFF,TGTGCCAGTAGGGGACACCTGGGGGAGACTGAAGCTTTCTTT
TRBJ1-2,NA,TRBV19,NA,CASSIIGQGYGYTF,TGTGCCAGTAGTATTATTGGGCAGGGATATGGCTACACCTTC
TRBJ1-1,NA,TRBV5-5,NA,CASSLWGGLDTEAFF,TGTGCCAGCAGCTTGTGGGGGGGCTTGGACACTGAAGCTTTCTTT
TRBJ2-3,NA,TRBV9,NA,CASSVPGGQADTQYF,TGTGCCAGCAGCGTACCGGGGGGACAGGCAGATACGCAGTATTTT
TRBJ2-4,NA,TRBV25-1,NA,CASSEPGTLGGDIQYF,TGTGCCAGCAGTGAACCGGGGACCCTGGGAGGTGACATTCAGTACTTC
TRBJ2-7,NA,TRBV7-2,once,CASSGGQVISYEQYF,TGTGCCAGCAGCGGGGGGCAGGTAATCTCCTACGAGCAGTACTTC
TRBJ2-2,NA,TRBV7-2,NA,CASDRNTGELFF,TGTGCCTCGGACAGGAACACCGGGGAGCTGTTTTTT
TRBJ2-1,TRBD2,TRBV6-1,NA,CANKLAGGPNEQFF,TGTGCCAATAAACTAGCGGGAGGGCCAAATGAGCAGTTCTTC
TRBJ1-1,TRBD1,TRBV28,NA,CASSPGGAANTEAFF,TGTGCCAGCAGTCCAGGGGGGGCAGCGAACACTGAAGCTTTCTTT
TRBJ2-2,TRBD1,TRBV2,NA,CASRGTGRNTGELFF,TGTGCCAGCAGGGGGACAGGCAGAAACACCGGGGAGCTGTTTTTT
TRBJ2-3,TRBD2,TRBV6-1,NA,CASSLGGATDTQYF,TGTGCCAGCAGCCTCGGGGGGGCCACAGATACGCAGTATTTT
TRBJ2-7,TRBD1,TRBV7-9,NA,CASSPRQGDTYEQYF,TGTGCCAGCAGCCCACGACAGGGGGATACCTACGAGCAGTACTTC
TRBJ2-7,TRBD1,TRBV5-6,once,CASSLGTGRYEQYF,TGTGCCAGCAGCTTGGGGACAGGGAGATACGAGCAGTACTTC
TRBJ1-5,NA,TRBV19,NA,CASSLAENQPQHF,TGTGCCAGTAGTTTGGCAGAGAATCAGCCCCAGCATTTT
TRBJ2-7,TRBD2,TRBV5-1,NA,CASSLASGGSGYEQYF,TGCGCCAGCAGCTTGGCCTCGGGAGGCAGCGGATACGAGCAGTACTTC
TRBJ2-1,NA,TRBV7-6,NA,CASSLDGVNEQFF,TGTGCCAGCAGCTTAGATGGTGTTAATGAGCAGTTCTTC
TRBJ2-7,NA,TRBV27,NA,CASGPSSGAVYEQYF,TGTGCCAGCGGCCCTTCCTCCGGGGCGGTCTACGAGCAGTACTTC
TRBJ2-5,TRBD2,TRBV5-1,NA,CASSLRAGGQETQYF,TGCGCCAGCAGCCTACGGGCCGGGGGGCAAGAGACCCAGTACTTC
TRBJ1-2,TRBD1,TRBV19,NA,CASRDRARGYTF,TGTGCCAGTAGGGACAGGGCGCGCGGCTACACCTTC
TRBJ1-6,NA,TRBV7-9,NA,CASSSVSYNSPLHF,TGTGCCAGCAGCTCGGTCTCCTATAATTCACCCCTCCACTTT
TRBJ2-1,TRBD2,TRBV7-8,NA,CASSLRSGLGDNEQFF,TGTGCCAGCAGCTTAAGGTCAGGACTAGGTGACAATGAGCAGTTCTTC
TRBJ2-1,TRBD2,TRBV5-4,NA,CASTMASGSIYEQFF,TGTGCCAGCACTATGGCTAGCGGGAGTATCTATGAGCAGTTCTTC
TRBJ1-4,NA,TRBV10-3,NA,CAISEGHRRTEKLFF,TGTGCCATCAGTGAAGGACACAGGAGGACTGAAAAACTGTTTTTT
TRBJ2-5,TRBD1,TRBV7-3,NA,CASSQGTGGLKTQYF,TGTGCCAGCAGCCAAGGGACAGGGGGATTAAAGACCCAGTACTTC
TRBJ1-2,TRBD1,TRBV29-1,few,CSVTIQGAGYTF,TGCAGCGTTACCATTCAGGGGGCGGGCTACACCTTC
TRBJ2-3,TRBD2,TRBV2,NA,CASSRGGSTDTQYF,TGTGCCAGCAGCCGGGGGGGGAGCACAGATACGCAGTATTTT
TRBJ1-3,NA,TRBV5-1,once,CASSPGGSGNTIYF,TGCGCCAGCAGCCCGGGGGGTTCTGGAAACACCATATATTTT
TRBJ2-7,TRBD1,TRBV6-6,NA,CASSWTDRPDYEQYF,TGTGCCAGCAGTTGGACGGACAGGCCAGATTACGAGCAGTACTTC
TRBJ2-5,NA,TRBV5-1,NA,CASSLGGQETQYF,TGCGCCAGCAGCTTGGGTGGTCAAGAGACCCAGTACTTC
TRBJ2-7,TRBD2,TRBV5-1,NA,CASSPGGGSYEQYF,TGCGCCAGCAGCCCTGGCGGGGGTTCCTACGAGCAGTACTTC
TRBJ2-7,NA,TRBV19,NA,CASSTRGVAYEQYF,TGTGCCAGTAGTACAAGGGGGGTTGCCTACGAGCAGTACTTC
TRBJ1-4,NA,TRBV7-8,NA,CASSLGRVIVGTNEKLFF,TGTGCCAGCAGCTTAGGCAGGGTAATCGTTGGAACTAATGAAAAACTGTTTTTT
TRBJ2-4,TRBD1,TRBV5-6,NA,CASSLTGTDKNIQYF,TGTGCCAGCAGCTTAACCGGGACAGACAAAAACATTCAGTACTTC
TRBJ2-7,TRBD1,TRBV7-2,NA,CASSFRTGDYEQYF,TGTGCCAGCAGCTTCCGGACAGGGGATTACGAGCAGTACTTC
TRBJ2-3,NA,TRBV5-1,NA,CASSSRTDTQYF,TGCGCCAGCAGCTCACGCACAGATACGCAGTATTTT